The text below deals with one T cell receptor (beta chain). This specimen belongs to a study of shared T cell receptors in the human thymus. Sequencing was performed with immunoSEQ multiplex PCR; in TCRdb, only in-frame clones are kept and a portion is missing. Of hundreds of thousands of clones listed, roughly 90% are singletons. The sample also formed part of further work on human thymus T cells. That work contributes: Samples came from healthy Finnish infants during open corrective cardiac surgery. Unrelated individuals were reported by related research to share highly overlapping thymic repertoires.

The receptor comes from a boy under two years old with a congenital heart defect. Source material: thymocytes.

In nucleotides, the CDR3 is TGCGCCAGCAGCCTACAAGATCTCCTAGCGGTTAACACCGGGGAGCTGTTTTTT. It is translated as CASSLQDLLAVNTGELFF. The rearrangement uses TRBV4-1 and TRBJ2-2; 7 nucleotides line up with TRBD2. Germline V gene lookup returns CDR1 MGHRA and CDR2 YSYEKL. This CDR3 spans 18 amino acids. J gave up 2 bases and V 4 bases, and 13 bases lay outside the gene matches.